Sequencing of this T cell receptor beta chain was carried out in a study of T cell repertoires in cytomegalovirus infection. TCRdb re-derived calls from the reads in MiXCR, one entry per CDR3 protein. The sample carries 560,000 or so distinct CDR3 sequences, about 15% recorded once. This clonotype was observed at least ten times. Germline loops: CDR1 SEHNR, CDR2 FQNEAQ (reference sequence). Trimming took 0 bases from V and 6 from J, leaving 11 bases between them. CDR3 size: 14 residues. Sequenced sample: CD8+ T cells from PBMCs. The rearrangement joins TRBV7-9 to TRBJ1-1; perhaps TRBD1 as D (5 bases). The source of this sequence is a human donor in good health (CMV status not recorded). Some clones in this sample may be carry-over from other donors' samples. CDR3 in amino acids: CASSLAPGIPEAFF. CDR3 DNA sequence: TGTGCCAGCAGCTTAGCGCCAGGGATACCTGAAGCTTTCTTT.